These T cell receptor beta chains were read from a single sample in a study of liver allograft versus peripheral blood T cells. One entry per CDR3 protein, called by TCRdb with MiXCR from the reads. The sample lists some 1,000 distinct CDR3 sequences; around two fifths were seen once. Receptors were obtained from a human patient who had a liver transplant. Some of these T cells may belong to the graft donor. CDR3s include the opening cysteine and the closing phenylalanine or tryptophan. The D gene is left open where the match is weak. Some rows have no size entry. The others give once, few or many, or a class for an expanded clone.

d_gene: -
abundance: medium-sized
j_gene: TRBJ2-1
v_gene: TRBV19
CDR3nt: TGTGCCAGTAATGCATTGGGGGAGTACAATGAGCAGTTCTTC
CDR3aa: CASNALGEYNEQFF

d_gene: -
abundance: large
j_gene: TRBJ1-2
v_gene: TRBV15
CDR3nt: TGTGCCACCAGCAGAGATCTACGGGGGAATGGCTACACCTTC
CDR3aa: CATSRDLRGNGYTF

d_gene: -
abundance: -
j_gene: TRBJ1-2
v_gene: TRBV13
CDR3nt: TGTGCCAGCAGCTTAAATGGAGCGGTATCCTATGGCTACACCTTC
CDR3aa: CASSLNGAVSYGYTF

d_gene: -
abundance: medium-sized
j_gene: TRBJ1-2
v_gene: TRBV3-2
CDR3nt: TGTGCCAGCAGCCCAGGAGGGGAAAGGACCTTC
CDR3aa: CASSPGGERTF

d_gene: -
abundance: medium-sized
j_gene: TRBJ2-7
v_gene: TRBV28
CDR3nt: TGTGCCAGCACCCCGCCACAGATGAGCTCCTACGAGCAGTACTTC
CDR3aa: CASTPPQMSSYEQYF

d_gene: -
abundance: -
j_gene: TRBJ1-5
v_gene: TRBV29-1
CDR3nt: TGCAGCGTTGAAGTGGGGGGGGTAAATAGCAATCAGCCCCAGCATTTT
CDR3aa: CSVEVGGVNSNQPQHF

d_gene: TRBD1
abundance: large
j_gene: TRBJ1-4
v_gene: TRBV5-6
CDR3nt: TGTGCCAGCAGCTTGGCGGGACAGATTAATGAAAAACTGTTTTTT
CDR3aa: CASSLAGQINEKLFF

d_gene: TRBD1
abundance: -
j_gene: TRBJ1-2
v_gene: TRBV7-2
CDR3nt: TGTGCCAGCAGCTTCGAGGGGGCAAGTGGCTACACCTTC
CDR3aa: CASSFEGASGYTF

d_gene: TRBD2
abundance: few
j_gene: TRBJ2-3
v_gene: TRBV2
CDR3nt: TGTGCCAGCAGTGAAAACGCGGGAGGTTCTGCAGATACGCAGTATTTT
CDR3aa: CASSENAGGSADTQYF

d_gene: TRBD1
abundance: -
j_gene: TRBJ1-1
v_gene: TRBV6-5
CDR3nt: TGTGCCAGCTTTGGAGCGGGGACAGTGAACACTGAAGCTTTCTTT
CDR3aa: CASFGAGTVNTEAFF

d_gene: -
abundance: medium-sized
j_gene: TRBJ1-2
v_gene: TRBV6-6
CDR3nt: TGTGCCAGCGGCGGACAGCACTATGGCTACACCTTC
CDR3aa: CASGGQHYGYTF

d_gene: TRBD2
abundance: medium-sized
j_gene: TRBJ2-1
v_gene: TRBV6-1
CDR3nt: TGTGCCAGCTGGCCGGGACTAGCGGGGATCAATGAGCAGTTCTTC
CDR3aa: CASWPGLAGINEQFF

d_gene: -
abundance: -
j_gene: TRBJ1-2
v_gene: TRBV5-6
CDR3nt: TGTGCCAGTAGTGACGGGGGAGCCAAGGACTATGGCTACACCTTC
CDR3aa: CASSDGGAKDYGYTF

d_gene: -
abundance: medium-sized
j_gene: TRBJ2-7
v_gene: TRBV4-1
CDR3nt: TGCGCCAGCAGCCCCTCAGGGGACCTAGCGCCCTCCTACGAGCAGTACTTC
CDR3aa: CASSPSGDLAPSYEQYF

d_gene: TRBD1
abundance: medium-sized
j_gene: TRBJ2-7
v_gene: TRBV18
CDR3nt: TGTGCCAGCTCACCCTCGGACAGGGGAAGGTCCTACGAGCAGTACTTC
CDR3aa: CASSPSDRGRSYEQYF

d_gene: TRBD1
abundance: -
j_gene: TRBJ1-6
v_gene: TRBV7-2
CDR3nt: TGTGCCAGCAGCAAGAGGGGGGACAGGGTTTCACCCCTCCACTTT
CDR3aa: CASSKRGDRVSPLHF

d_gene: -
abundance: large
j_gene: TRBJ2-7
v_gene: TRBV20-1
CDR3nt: TGCAGTCCGGACGGATCCTACGAGCAGTACTTC
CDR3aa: CSPDGSYEQYF

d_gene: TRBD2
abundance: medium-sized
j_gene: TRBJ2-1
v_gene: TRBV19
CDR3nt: TGTGCCAGTAGCCTAGGGGTAGCGGGGACCTACAATGAGCAGTTCTTC
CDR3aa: CASSLGVAGTYNEQFF

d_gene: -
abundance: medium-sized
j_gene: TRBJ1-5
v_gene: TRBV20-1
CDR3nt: TGCAGTGCTAAAGACAATAGCAATCAGCCCCAGCATTTT
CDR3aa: CSAKDNSNQPQHF

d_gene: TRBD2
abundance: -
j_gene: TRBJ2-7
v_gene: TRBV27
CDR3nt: TGTGCCAGCAGTTTCAGTAGCGGGAGGTCTTACGAGCAGTACTTC
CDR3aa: CASSFSSGRSYEQYF

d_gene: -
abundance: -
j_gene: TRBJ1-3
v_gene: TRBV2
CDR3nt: TGTGCCAGCAGTGAAGGGCGGGCGAGCTCTGGAAACACCATATATTTT
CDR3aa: CASSEGRASSGNTIYF

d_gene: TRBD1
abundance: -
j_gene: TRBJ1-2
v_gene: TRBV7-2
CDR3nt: TGTGCCAGCAGCTTAGCGACGGGACAGAACTATGGCTACACCTTC
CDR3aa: CASSLATGQNYGYTF

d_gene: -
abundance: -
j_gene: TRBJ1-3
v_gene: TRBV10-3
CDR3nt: TGTGCCATCAGTGAGTCGAGGGACTCTGGAAACACCATATATTTT
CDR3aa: CAISESRDSGNTIYF

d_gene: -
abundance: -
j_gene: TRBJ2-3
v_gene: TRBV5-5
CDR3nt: TGTGCCAGCAGCCTAAAGAGGGCACCTACTAGCACAGATACGCAGTATTTT
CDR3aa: CASSLKRAPTSTDTQYF

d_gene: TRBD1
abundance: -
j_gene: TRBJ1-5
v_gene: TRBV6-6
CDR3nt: TGTGTCAGCCTCCAGGGGGGACGGGAGCAGCCCCAGCATTTT
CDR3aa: CVSLQGGREQPQHF

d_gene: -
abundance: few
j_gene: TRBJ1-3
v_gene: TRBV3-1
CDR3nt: TGTGCCAGCAGCCAAGAAGGGGGGGCCCCTTTTTCTGGAAACACCATATATTTT
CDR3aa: CASSQEGGAPFSGNTIYF

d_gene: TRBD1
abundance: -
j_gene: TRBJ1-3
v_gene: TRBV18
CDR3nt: TGTGCCAGCTCTCCGGGACAGATTAACTTCTGGAACACCATATATTTT
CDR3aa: CASSPGQINFWNTIYF

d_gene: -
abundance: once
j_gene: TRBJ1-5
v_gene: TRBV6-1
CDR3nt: TGTGCCAGCTTTGGACAGTTCAATCAGCCCCAGCATTTT
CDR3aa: CASFGQFNQPQHF

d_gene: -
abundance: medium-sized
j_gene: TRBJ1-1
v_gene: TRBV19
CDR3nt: TGTGCCAGTAGACTAAACACTGAAGCTTTCTTT
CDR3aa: CASRLNTEAFF

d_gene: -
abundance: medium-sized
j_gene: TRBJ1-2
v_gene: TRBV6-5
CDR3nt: TGTGCCAGCAGTTACTCGACAAAGGGCGGCTATGGCTACACCTTC
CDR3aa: CASSYSTKGGYGYTF

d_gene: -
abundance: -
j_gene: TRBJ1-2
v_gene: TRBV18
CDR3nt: TGTGCCAGCTCACCACTACAACTGACAGGTTATAACTATGGCTACACCTTC
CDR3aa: CASSPLQLTGYNYGYTF

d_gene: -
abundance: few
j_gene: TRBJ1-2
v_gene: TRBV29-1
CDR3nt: TGCAGCTCTGAGCCACTTCTCTATGGCTACACCTTC
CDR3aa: CSSEPLLYGYTF

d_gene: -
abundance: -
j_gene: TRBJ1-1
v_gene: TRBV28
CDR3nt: TGTGCCAGCAGTACCCAACAGGGTACCACGAACACTGAAGCTTTCTTT
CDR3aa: CASSTQQGTTNTEAFF

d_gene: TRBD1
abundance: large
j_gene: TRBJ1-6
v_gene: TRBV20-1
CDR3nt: TGCAGTGCTAGCAGTACCCCCGGGACAGGGGACTCCAACTTTTTTAATTCACCCCTCCACTTT
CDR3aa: CSASSTPGTGDSNFFNSPLHF

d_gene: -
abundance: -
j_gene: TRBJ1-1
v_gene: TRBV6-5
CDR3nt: TGTGCCAGCACCATGACAGTGAACACTGAAGCTTTCTTT
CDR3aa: CASTMTVNTEAFF

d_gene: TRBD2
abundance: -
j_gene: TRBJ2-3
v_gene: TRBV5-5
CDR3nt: TGTGCCAGCAGCTTTAGAGCGGGAACAGATACGCAGTATTTT
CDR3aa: CASSFRAGTDTQYF

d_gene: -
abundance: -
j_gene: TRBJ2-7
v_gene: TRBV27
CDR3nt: TGTGCCAGCAGTATCAGGGGGGGCGAGCAGTACTTC
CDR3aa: CASSIRGGEQYF

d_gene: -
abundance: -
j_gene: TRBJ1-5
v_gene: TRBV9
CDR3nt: TGTGCCAGCAGCGTAGGAGGAGACAGCTATCAGCCCCAGCATTTT
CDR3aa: CASSVGGDSYQPQHF

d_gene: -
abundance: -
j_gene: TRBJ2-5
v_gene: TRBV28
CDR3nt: TGTGCCAGCAGCCCTTACACGACGGAGACCCAGTACTTC
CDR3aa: CASSPYTTETQYF

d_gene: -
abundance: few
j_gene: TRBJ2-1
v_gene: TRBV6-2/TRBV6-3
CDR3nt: TGTGCCAGCACCCAAACGTGGGAAGCTTACAACCCCTACAATGAGCAGTTCTTC
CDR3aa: CASTQTWEAYNPYNEQFF

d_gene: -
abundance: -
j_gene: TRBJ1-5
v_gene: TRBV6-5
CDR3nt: TGTGCCAGTTCCGGGGGTAGCAATCAGCCCCAGCATTTT
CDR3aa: CASSGGSNQPQHF

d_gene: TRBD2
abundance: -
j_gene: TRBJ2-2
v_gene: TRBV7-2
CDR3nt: TGTGCCAGCAGCTTGCCCCTAGCGGGATCCGGGGAGCTGTTTTTT
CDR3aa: CASSLPLAGSGELFF

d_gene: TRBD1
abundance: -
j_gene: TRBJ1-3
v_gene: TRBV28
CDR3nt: TGTGCCAGCAGTTTGGACAGGGGGTACGGGGACCACTCTGGAAACACCATATATTTT
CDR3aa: CASSLDRGYGDHSGNTIYF

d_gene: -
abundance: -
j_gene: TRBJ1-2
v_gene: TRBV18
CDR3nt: TGTGCCAGCTCACCAGAACCAGACAGCATCTATGGCTACACCTTC
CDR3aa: CASSPEPDSIYGYTF

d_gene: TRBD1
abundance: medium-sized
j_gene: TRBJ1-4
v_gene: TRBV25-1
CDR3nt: TGTGCCAGCAGCTCACAGGGGAATGAAAAACTGTTTTTT
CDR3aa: CASSSQGNEKLFF

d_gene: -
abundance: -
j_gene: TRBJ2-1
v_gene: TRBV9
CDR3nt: TGTGCCAGCAGCGTAGTGGGGCAGGCCTACAATGAGCAGTTCTTC
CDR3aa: CASSVVGQAYNEQFF

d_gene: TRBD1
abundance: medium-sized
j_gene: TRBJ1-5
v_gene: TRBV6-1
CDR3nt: TGTGCCAGCAGTGAAGAAGAGGGACAGGGGAGTCAGCCCCAGCATTTT
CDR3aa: CASSEEEGQGSQPQHF

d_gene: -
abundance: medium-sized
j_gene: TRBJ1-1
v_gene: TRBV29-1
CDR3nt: TGCAGCGTTGGCCAGGTGATGAACACTGAAGCTTTCTTT
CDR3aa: CSVGQVMNTEAFF

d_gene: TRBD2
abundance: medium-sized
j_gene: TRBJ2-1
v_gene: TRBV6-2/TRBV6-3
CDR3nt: TGTGCCAGCAGTACGCTGGGACTAGCGGGGTCGTACAATGAGCAGTTCTTC
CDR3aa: CASSTLGLAGSYNEQFF

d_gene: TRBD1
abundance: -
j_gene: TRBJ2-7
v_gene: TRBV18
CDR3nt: TGTGCCAGCTCGCCTGGGACAGGTCTCTCCTACGAGCAGTACTTC
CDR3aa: CASSPGTGLSYEQYF